The entry below gives a single T cell receptor beta chain sequence along with its context. The sample is drawn from a study of sequential checkpoint blockade in melanoma. TCRdb keeps only in-frame clones here, not all; method: immunoSEQ multiplex PCR. There are 25,000 to 30,000 clones in the sample; 60% to 85% occur only once, and about an eighth lies in the top ten. Treatment defined: randomized to nivolumab then ipilimumab (arm A) or the reverse (arm B). Live CD3+CD8+ CD19− CD56− cells were sorted from PBMCs. CDR3 size: 16 residues. The J segment lost 2 bases and the V segment lost 5 bases, leaving 5 bases of the junction unmatched. CDR1 and CDR2 from the germline V gene are PRHDT and FYEKMQ (reference sequence).

The clonotype comes from a human donor with melanoma. Sequencing used CD8+ T cells sorted from blood (inferred from file names), obtained from a patient given nivolumab and ipilimumab in sequence. This chain joins TRBV13 and TRBJ2-1, with 11 bases matching TRBD2. The CDR3 DNA sequence: TGTGCCAGCAGCGCAGCTAGCGGGGGGACCTACAATGAGCAGTTCTTC. It codes for CASSAASGGTYNEQFF.